This passage covers 30 T cell receptor beta chains from one sample sequenced in a study of T-cell reconstitution after alpha-beta-depleted transplantation in children (dated by TCRdb to 2016 to 2017). The treatment or condition label on this specimen signifies: allogeneic hematopoietic cell transplantation with graft depleted of TCRalphabeta T cells and CD19 B cells. Library generation was performed with PCR. The sequencing machine was an Illumina HiSeq 2500. To normalize quantification of the TCRbeta repertoire, the TCR libraries were built with molecular barcoding that relied on unique molecular identifiers. Through fastp at Q25 and MiXCR, TCRdb rebuilt clones from the public reads, retaining in-frame beta chains. Each CDR3 protein appears once, grouped with its most common genes and DNA. The sample yields about 980,000 distinct CDR3 sequences; roughly 31% were counted once. Under 30% of the sample rests with the top ten.

Sequenced here: PBMCs, mostly from graft donor cells, sampled 360 days after TCRalphabeta/CD19-depleted stem cell transplant. The source of these receptors is a boy less than two years old who had a stem cell transplant for SCID, so the T cells may come from the graft donor.

This clonotype was observed a few times. This sequence joins TRBV2 and TRBJ2-5; 7 bases map to TRBD1. This CDR3 has 16 amino acids. With 2 bases clipped from V and 3 bases from J, the junction kept 9 bases outside the gene matches. Per the germline V gene, CDR1 is SNHLY and CDR2 is FYNNEI. In DNA, the CDR3 is TGTGCCAGCAGTGAATTCTCCGGGACAGCCAAAGAGACCCAGTACTTC. The encoded protein is CASSEFSGTAKETQYF.

In its sample, this clonotype was seen once. J is TRBJ2-2 and V is TRBV10-3; D gene ambiguous. The length of the CDR3 is 12 residues. Germline loops: CDR1 ENHRY, CDR2 SYGVKD. V was trimmed by 0 bases and J by 8 bases, leaving 4 bases between them. The CDR3 region is CAISESAGELFF. CDR3 DNA: TGTGCCATCAGTGAGTCAGCGGGGGAGCTGTTTTTT.

This clonotype has more than one count but fewer than ten. The chain uses TRBV5-1 and TRBJ2-5, with a possible D match to TRBD1 (5 bases). Between the trimmed V and J ends, which lost 4 bases and 2 bases, there was a span of 15 bases. Germline V CDR1 and CDR2: SGHRS, YFSETQ. This CDR3 has 15 amino acids. CDR3 protein: CASSPRAGTQETQYF. The CDR3 DNA reads TGCGCCAGCAGCCCCAGGGCAGGAACGCAAGAGACCCAGTACTTC. Full variable domain (rest looked up from reference TRBV5-1 and TRBJ2-5): KAGVTQTPRYLIKTRGQQVTLSCSPISGHRSVSWYQQTPGQGLQFLFEYFSETQRNKGNFPGRFSGRQFSNSRSEMNVSTLELGDSALYLCASSPRAGTQETQYFGPGTRLLVL.

This clonotype was detected a few times. This chain joins TRBV15 and TRBJ2-2, with TRBD2 matching 8 bases. The CDR3 is 13 residues long. Germline trimming cut 6 bases from V and 6 bases from J; bases unmatched to any gene: 3. Germline CDR1 is LNHNV and CDR2 is YYDKDF (reference sequence). The CDR3 here is CATRGLAPGELFF. For the CDR3, the DNA is TGTGCCACCAGAGGACTAGCTCCCGGGGAGCTGTTTTTT.

The chain couples TRBV20-1 to TRBJ2-5, with 9 bases lining up with TRBD2. CDR3 length equals 14 residues. The junction had 4 bases not matched to a gene; V was cut back by 3 bases and J by 2 bases. The germline V gene has CDR1 DFQATT and CDR2 SNEGSKA (reference sequence). For the CDR3, the DNA is TGCAGTGCTAGTCCCAGCGGGGGGCAAGAGACCCAGTACTTC. Translated, it gives CSASPSGGQETQYF.

The J gene is TRBJ2-7, the V gene TRBV11-2; 12 bases agree with TRBD2. The germline gives CDR1 SGHAT, CDR2 FQNNGV. The trim removed 3 bases at V and 2 bases at J, leaving 5 bases unmatched. The CDR3 runs to 16 residues. CDR3 sequence: CASSLWWTSGTYEQYF. As DNA, the CDR3 is TGTGCCAGCAGCTTGTGGTGGACTAGCGGGACCTACGAGCAGTACTTC. Complete variable domain (other parts from reference TRBV11-2 and TRBJ2-7): EAGVAQSPRYKIIEKRQSVAFWCNPISGHATLYWYQQILGQGPKLLIQFQNNGVVDDSQLPKDRFSAERLKGVDSTLKIQPAKLEDSAVYLCASSLWWTSGTYEQYFGPGTRLTVT.

The chain joins TRBV4-3 to TRBJ2-1; D remains ambiguous. V was shortened by 0 bases and J by 0 bases, with 15 bases between the two germline ends. Germline V gives CDR1 LGHNA, CDR2 YSLEER. The CDR3 extends over 18 amino acids. The CDR3 region is CASSQDLNGRSSYNEQFF. The CDR3 DNA is TGCGCCAGCAGCCAAGATCTTAATGGTAGGAGCTCCTACAATGAGCAGTTCTTC.

This clonotype was counted a few times. The CDR3 spells CASSPPGGVLNEQFF. In DNA form, the CDR3 reads TGTGCCAGCAGCCCACCGGGGGGAGTTTTAAATGAGCAGTTCTTC. The gene calls are TRBV28 and TRBJ2-1, with 7 bases aligning to TRBD2. V was clipped by 6 bases and J by 7 bases; unmatched bases: 12. Germline lookup yields CDR1 MDHEN and CDR2 SYDVKM. The length of the CDR3 is 15 residues.

A few counts support this clonotype. The chain employs TRBV4-1 and TRBJ2-2, with D perhaps being TRBD1 or TRBD2 (5 bases each). V lost 0 bases and J lost 6, with 14 bases in between. Germline values: CDR1 MGHRA, CDR2 YSYEKL. The CDR3 is made up of 16 amino acids. CDR3 residues: CASSQDPGTAPGELFF. The CDR3 nucleotides read TGCGCCAGCAGCCAAGATCCCGGGACCGCCCCCGGGGAGCTGTTTTTT.

The chain links TRBV6-5 to TRBJ1-1; D remains ambiguous. The germline gives CDR1 MNHEY, CDR2 SVGAGI. Trimming pared 2 bases from V and 1 base from J, leaving 5 bases between. The CDR3 is 13 residues long. CDR3 region: CASSYERNTEAFF. In nucleotides, the CDR3 is TGTGCCAGCAGTTACGAGCGGAACACTGAAGCTTTCTTT.

J is TRBJ2-3 and V is TRBV4-2; tentatively, D is TRBD2 (6 bases). The CDR3 loop spans 16 amino acids. Trimming took 1 base from V and 0 from J, leaving 11 bases between them. Germline CDR1 and CDR2: LGHNA and YNFKEQ. CDR3 DNA sequence: TGTGCCAGCAGCCAAGGGGTTAGCGGCAGCACAGATACGCAGTATTTT. The encoded protein is CASSQGVSGSTDTQYF.

The chain combines TRBV12-3 or TRBV12-4 with TRBJ1-1; D may be TRBD1 (6 bases). CDR3 size: 14 residues. Trimming took 0 bases from V and 10 from J, leaving 15 bases between them. The CDR3 coding sequence is TGTGCCAGCAGTTTAGCGGGACAAGGGTGGACAGCTTTCTTT. It translates to CASSLAGQGWTAFF.

This clonotype has only a few counts. The chain links TRBV12-3 or TRBV12-4 to TRBJ2-1; 7 bases are shared with TRBD1. After removal of 8 bases from V and 10 bases from J, the junction contained 14 bases not matched to a gene. The CDR3 is made up of 14 amino acids. CDR3 DNA sequence: TGTGCCAGCCTGGACAGGTCTCCTAATGAGGAGCAGTTCTTC. This encodes CASLDRSPNEEQFF.

In regard to this clonotype: An end of the junction does not agree with germline; a read error may underlie this. The rearrangement links TRBV11-2 to TRBJ1-4; D might be TRBD1 (5 bases). This CDR3 region has 15 residues. Germline V gene data show CDR1 as SGHAT and CDR2 as FQNNGV. The CDR3: CAGSPYGGSNEKLFF. The CDR3, as DNA: TGTGCCGGCAGTCCCTATGGGGGATCGAATGAAAAACTGTTTTTT.

This clonotype was picked up a small number of times. The chain combines TRBV3-1 with TRBJ2-6; TRBD1 might be the D (6 bases). This CDR3 has 21 residues. Germline lookup yields CDR1 LGHDT and CDR2 YNNKEL (reference sequence). With 0 bases removed from V and 0 bases from J, the gap between germline ends came to 21 bases. As DNA, the CDR3 is TGTGCCAGCAGCCAAGATCCTACCAAGGGGGTTCCCGGCTCTGGGGCCAACGTCCTGACTTTC. It is translated as CASSQDPTKGVPGSGANVLTF.

J is TRBJ2-1 and V is TRBV19; 7 nucleotides align to TRBD1. The germline CDR1 and CDR2 sequences are LNHDA and SQIVND (reference sequence). The trim removed 8 bases at V and 15 bases at J, leaving 10 bases unmatched. CDR3 length equals 11 residues. CDR3 sequence reads: CASDRAGIPFF. In DNA, the CDR3 is TGTGCCAGTGACAGGGCCGGTATTCCGTTCTTC.

This clonotype was counted a few times. The rearrangement uses TRBV7-8 and TRBJ1-1; 8 bases fit TRBD1. The CDR3 totals 16 residues. V shed 5 bases, J shed 1 base, and the junction held 9 bases outside the gene matches. Germline V gene data show CDR1 as SGHVS and CDR2 as FQNEAQ. CDR3 residues: CASSIHRGTGNTEAFF. CDR3 DNA: TGTGCCAGCAGCATCCACAGGGGGACGGGGAACACTGAAGCTTTCTTT.

This clonotype was counted between two and nine times. The chain joins TRBV7-2 to TRBJ2-3; the D gene is possibly TRBD2 (7 bases). The CDR3 runs to 16 residues. Germline assignment: CDR1 SGHTA and CDR2 FQGNSA. The V gene lost 2 bases and the J gene lost 0 bases, with 12 bases spanning the gap. For the CDR3, the DNA is TGTGCCAGCAGCTTACGTCGGGGGGCAAGCACAGATACGCAGTATTTT. This translates into CASSLRRGASTDTQYF.

This clonotype was counted a few times. V usage is TRBV27 and J usage is TRBJ2-7; 9 nucleotides align to TRBD1. Germline CDR1 is MNHEY and CDR2 is SMNVEV (reference sequence). The trim removed 3 bases at V and 3 bases at J, leaving 9 bases unmatched. This CDR3 is 16 amino acids long. CDR3 sequence: CASSFTWTGVVYEQYF. CDR3 DNA sequence: TGTGCCAGCAGTTTCACTTGGACAGGGGTGGTCTACGAGCAGTACTTC.

The gene calls are TRBV12-3 or TRBV12-4 and TRBJ2-5; a possible D gene is TRBD2 (7 bases). V was clipped by 3 bases and J by 4 bases, with 21 bases between them. The CDR3 runs 17 residues. CDR3: CASSFSWRGGRGETQYF. Written as DNA, the CDR3 is TGTGCCAGCAGTTTTAGTTGGAGGGGGGGTCGGGGAGAGACCCAGTACTTC.

The chain couples TRBV5-1 to TRBJ2-3, with D possibly being TRBD1 (5 bases). The CDR3 length is 20 residues. Trimming took off 1 base at V and 0 bases at J, with 24 bases between the two ends. Germline V gene data show CDR1 as SGHRS and CDR2 as YFSETQ. The chain's CDR3 is CASSLQGANQETISTDTQYF. The DNA of the CDR3 is TGCGCCAGCAGCTTGCAAGGGGCGAACCAAGAGACCATTAGCACAGATACGCAGTATTTT.

This clonotype appeared a few times. V gene TRBV7-2 combines with J gene TRBJ2-5, with D perhaps given as TRBD1 or TRBD2 (6 bases each). Germline CDR1 is SGHTA and CDR2 is FQGNSA. The CDR3 spans 15 residues. V was cut by 2 bases and J by 4 bases, with 14 bases left in between. CDR3 nucleotide sequence: TGTGCCAGCAGCTTAACGGGCAGGGGAGGAGAGACCCAGTACTTC. Translating it yields CASSLTGRGGETQYF. Looking up the rest from reference TRBV7-2 and TRBJ2-5 gives the full variable domain: GAGVSQSPSNKVTEKGKDVELRCDPISGHTALYWYRQSLGQGLEFLIYFQGNSAPDKSGLPSDRFSAERTGGSVSTLTIQRTQQEDSAVYLCASSLTGRGGETQYFGPGTRLLVL.

This clonotype was counted a few times. This sequence joins TRBV6-5 and TRBJ1-2; maybe TRBD1 (6 bases). Germline CDR1 is MNHEY and CDR2 is SVGAGI. Between the trimmed V and J ends, which lost 0 bases and 3 bases, there was a span of 8 bases. This CDR3 has 14 residues. CDR3 DNA sequence: TGTGCCAGCAGTTACTCGGGGGGGCACTATGGCTACACCTTC. It encodes CASSYSGGHYGYTF.

The V call is TRBV5-1, the J call TRBJ1-1; D is ambiguous. There are 13 residues in the CDR3. Trimming removed 6 bases from V and 1 base from J, with 10 bases in between. Germline V gene data show CDR1 as SGHRS and CDR2 as YFSETQ. CDR3: CASTSPRNTEAFF. As DNA, the CDR3 is TGCGCCAGCACTTCCCCCCGGAACACTGAAGCTTTCTTT.

This clonotype was counted between two and nine times. V and J are TRBV7-2 and TRBJ2-3, with 9 bases matching TRBD2. V shed 3 bases and J 4 bases; nucleotides not matched to a gene: 8. CDR1 is SGHTA, CDR2 FQGNSA, per germline. The CDR3 sequence is 16 residues long. The CDR3 DNA reads as TGTGCCAGCAGCTTGGGTAGCGGGGGAGTGGCAGATACGCAGTATTTT. It specifies CASSLGSGGVADTQYF.

The gene calls are TRBV29-1 and TRBJ2-5, with TRBD1 identical over 9 bases. Germline lookup yields CDR1 SQVTM and CDR2 ANQGSEA. The CDR3 covers 14 residues. With 7 bases clipped from V and 9 bases from J, the junction kept 15 bases outside the gene matches. The CDR3 region is CSAGGGQGGWAQYF. In DNA, the CDR3 is TGCAGCGCTGGGGGGGGACAGGGCGGTTGGGCCCAGTACTTC.

The CDR3 loop is CASWESGLGTTGELFF. CDR3 DNA: TGTGCCAGCTGGGAATCGGGACTGGGGACCACCGGGGAGCTGTTTTTT. The genes are TRBV2 and TRBJ2-2; D may be TRBD2 (6 bases). Trimming took 8 bases from V and 4 from J, leaving 20 bases between them. Germline V gene data show CDR1 as SNHLY and CDR2 as FYNNEI. The CDR3 totals 16 residues.

CDR3 DNA sequence: TGCGCCAGCAGCTTCCGGAGCAGGGACACTGAAGCTTTCTTT. Translated, it gives CASSFRSRDTEAFF. This sequence joins TRBV5-1 and TRBJ1-1; tentative D call: TRBD1 (5 bases). This CDR3 is built from 14 residues. Trimming took off 2 bases at V and 3 bases at J, with 11 bases between the two ends. The V gene's germline CDR1 is SGHRS and CDR2 YFSETQ. Drawing the rest from reference TRBV5-1 and TRBJ1-1, the complete variable domain is KAGVTQTPRYLIKTRGQQVTLSCSPISGHRSVSWYQQTPGQGLQFLFEYFSETQRNKGNFPGRFSGRQFSNSRSEMNVSTLELGDSALYLCASSFRSRDTEAFFGQGTRLTVV.

This chain joins TRBV5-5 and TRBJ2-3, with D possibly TRBD1 on 6 matching bases. This CDR3 comprises 16 residues. Germline values: CDR1 SGHKS, CDR2 YYEKEE (reference sequence). Trimming stripped 4 bases from V and 2 bases from J, with 17 bases between. CDR3 sequence reads: CASSIGQLINTDTQYF. The CDR3 nucleotides are TGTGCCAGCAGCATTGGACAGCTTATTAACACAGATACGCAGTATTTT.

CDR3 sequence (DNA): TGTGCCAGCAGTTCGGTGAACTCCTACAATGAGCAGTTCTTC. This codes for CASSSVNSYNEQFF. The V call is TRBV27, the J call TRBJ2-1, with D unresolved. Trimming removed 4 bases from V and 0 bases from J, with 7 bases in between. This CDR3 spans 14 amino acids. Germline V CDR1 and CDR2: MNHEY, SMNVEV (reference sequence).